What follows describes a single T cell receptor beta chain. Its antigen is still unknown. The source of the sample is a study of STAT3 mutations in large granular lymphocyte leukemia. Findings of the study overall: Some patients had persisting codominant clonotypes that could mask small clones. Differing intervals and regimens complicate linking therapy response to clone burden. No sample exists from the first appearance of each clone. In T-cell large granular lymphocyte leukemia, about half of patients showed multiple immunodominant subclonotypes.

Assay used: immunoSEQ multiplex PCR; TCRdb lists only in-frame clones, some missing. Of about 8,700 clones detected, more than 75% appear once; the ten largest clones hold 84%. This sequence was found in a man older than 75 with T-cell large granular lymphocyte leukemia. Some clones in this sample may be carry-over from other donors' samples. The sample taken for sequencing was peripheral blood mononuclear cells.

The CDR3 coding sequence is TGTGCCATCAGTGCCGGGTCTGGCTATGGCTACACCTTC. It is translated as CAISAGSGYGYTF. The chain has TRBV10-3 and TRBJ1-2, with D hard to call. Per germline, CDR1 ENHRY and CDR2 SYGVKD. The length of the CDR3 is 13 residues. V lost 4 bases and J lost 4, with 10 bases in between.